Ten or more counts support the clone carrying this T cell receptor beta chain. Via MiXCR, TCRdb re-called the RACE reads, giving one row per CDR3 protein. The table shows more than 45,000 distinct CDR3 sequences, with around 12% occurring only once. The germline V gene encodes CDR1 SGDLS and CDR2 YYNGEE. The CDR3 runs to 13 residues. Trimming removed 0 bases from V and 3 bases from J, with 6 bases in between. The entry originates in a study of human T cells and chemical hapten exposure. As for the study in general: Patches with 0.01% DPC went on the upper back, and the tests were read at 6 days.

Time point given: patch test 3, about 24 weeks after DPC sensitization. Noted treatment: therapeutic diphenylcyclopropenone sensitization with weekly scalp DPC. The source was whole blood, collected in connection with sensitization to the hapten diphenylcyclopropenone (DPC). This TCR was recovered from a man aged 30 to 39 with alopecia areata. Some clones in this sample may be carry-over from other donors' samples. V is TRBV9 and J is TRBJ1-1, with D possibly being TRBD1 (5 bases). The CDR3 coding sequence is TGTGCCAGCAGCGTAGTAGGGGACACTGAAGCTTTCTTT. Its protein product is CASSVVGDTEAFF.